This passage covers 32 T cell receptor beta chains from one sample sequenced in a study of long-term antiretroviral therapy in people with HIV (dated by TCRdb to between 2021 and 2022). Sequencing of the TRB variable region was done with the immunoSEQ hsTCRB v3.0 assay at survey level resolution. TCRdb holds this immuneACCESS table with in-frame rearrangements only. Some clones are missing; in checked studies, unresolved V genes explain under half, and the rest has no known cause. For this sample the table gives more than 20,000 clones, of which under 85% were detected only once. Together, the top ten hold around 19% of the sample. Source: unsorted PBMCs, taken 0.5 years before starting antiretroviral therapy. The receptors here all came from a man in his forties or fifties with HIV.

The rearrangement links TRBV19 to TRBJ2-1, with 13 bases matching TRBD2. The ends lost 7 bases at V and 5 bases at J; junction bases unmatched: 2. The CDR3 runs 14 residues. CDR1 is LNHDA and CDR2 is SQIVND in the germline V gene (reference sequence). The DNA for the CDR3 is TGTGCCAGTACACTAGCGGGGGGGAACAATGAGCAGTTCTTC. Translating gives CASTLAGGNNEQFF.

V gene TRBV7-2 combines with J gene TRBJ1-1, with TRBD1 as a possible D gene (5 bases). The V gene's germline CDR1 is SGHTA and CDR2 FQGNSA. The CDR3 has 14 residues. Trimming removed 3 bases from V and 7 bases from J, with 15 bases in between. Here the CDR3 reads CASSFAPGDFEAFF. CDR3 DNA: TGTGCCAGCAGCTTCGCGCCGGGGGATTTTGAAGCTTTCTTT.

The chain has TRBV28 and TRBJ2-7; D is undetermined. Germline CDR1 reads MDHEN; CDR2 reads SYDVKM. This CDR3 region has 14 residues. The ends were cut back, 6 bases at V and 0 bases at J, with 12 bases in the middle. CDR3 bases: TGTGCCAGCAGGCTGACTCACAGCTCCTACGAGCAGTACTTC. Its translation is CASRLTHSSYEQYF. The full variable domain, with the rest looked up from reference TRBV28 and TRBJ2-7, is DVKVTQSSRYLVKRTGEKVFLECVQDMDHENMFWYRQDPGLGLRLIYFSYDVKMKEKGDIPEGYSVSREKKERFSLILESASTNQTSMYLCASRLTHSSYEQYFGPGTRLTVT.

The chain carries TRBV4-1 and TRBJ2-5, with D possibly TRBD1 on 6 matching bases. The CDR3 sequence is 15 residues long. With 1 base removed from V and 4 bases from J, the gap between germline ends came to 13 bases. CDR1 and CDR2 from the germline V gene are MGHRA and YSYEKL. CDR3 sequence (DNA): TGCGCCAGCAGCCAAGTACGGGACAATTTAGAGACCCAGTACTTC. It specifies CASSQVRDNLETQYF.

About this clone itself: Other DNA sequences of this sample code for an identical CDR3. This chain connects TRBV7-9 to TRBJ1-5; TRBD1 matches 9 bases. Germline CDR1 and CDR2: SEHNR and FQNEAQ (reference sequence). The V gene end was trimmed by 5 bases and the J gene end by 2 bases; junction bases not matched to a gene: 1. The CDR3 loop spans 14 amino acids. This chain's CDR3 is CASSRTGGNQPQHF. CDR3 sequence (DNA): TGTGCCAGCAGCCGGACAGGGGGCAATCAGCCCCAGCATTTT. The full variable domain, its missing parts supplied by reference TRBV7-9 and TRBJ1-5, is DTGVSQNPRHKITKRGQNVTFRCDPISEHNRLYWYRQTLGQGPEFLTYFQNEAQLEKSRLLSDRFSAERPKGSFSTLEIQRTEQGDSAMYLCASSRTGGNQPQHFGDGTRLSIL.

CDR3 sequence: CASSLDWGTVDGYTF. CDR3 coding DNA: TGCGCCAGCAGCTTGGACTGGGGAACGGTCGATGGCTACACCTTC. This rearrangement joins TRBV5-1 to TRBJ1-2; D is undetermined. V was pared by 0 bases and J by 6 bases, with 15 bases between. This CDR3 has 15 residues. The V gene's germline CDR1 is SGHRS and CDR2 YFSETQ.

The chain is built from TRBV6-4 and TRBJ2-7, with 15 bases aligning to TRBD2. The germline V gene has CDR1 MRHNA and CDR2 SNTAGT. V lost 0 bases to trimming and J lost 0 bases; unmatched junction nucleotides: 6. This CDR3 is 19 amino acids long. DNA for the CDR3: TGTGCCAGCAGTGACTCGAATGGACTAGCGGGGGGGAGCTCCTACGAGCAGTACTTC. Translated: CASSDSNGLAGGSSYEQYF.

This chain uses TRBV28 with TRBJ1-1; D might be TRBD1 (6 bases). Germline loops: CDR1 MDHEN, CDR2 SYDVKM. CDR3 length: 14 amino acids. The germline V and J ends were trimmed by 7 bases and 7 bases, with 19 bases remaining between them. This CDR3 is CASIPWRQGSEAFF. In nucleotides, the CDR3 is TGTGCCAGCATCCCTTGGCGGCAGGGGAGTGAAGCTTTCTTT.

The chain is built from TRBV5-4 and TRBJ2-7, with D possibly TRBD2 on 5 matching bases. In germline, CDR1 is SGHNT, CDR2 YYREEE (reference sequence). The CDR3 is made up of 16 amino acids. Trimming removed 0 bases from V and 5 bases from J, with 18 bases in between. CDR3 sequence (DNA): TGTGCCAGCAGCTTGGCCGAGAGGGATGTGTACGACGAGCAGTACTTC. Amino acid sequence: CASSLAERDVYDEQYF.

This chain uses TRBV7-9 with TRBJ2-7, with D possibly being TRBD1 (6 bases). Looked up from germline, CDR1 is SEHNR and CDR2 is FQNEAQ (reference sequence). The V and J ends lost 5 bases and 5 bases respectively, with 19 bases between them. This CDR3 spans 15 amino acids. CDR3 amino acids: CASSKQGNVGDEQYF. DNA for the CDR3: TGTGCCAGCAGCAAACAGGGAAACGTTGGAGACGAGCAGTACTTC.

This clone is a singleton in its sample. This chain uses TRBV6-6 with TRBJ1-1, with a weak D call TRBD1 (6 bases). In germline, CDR1 is MNHNY, CDR2 SVGAGI (reference sequence). This CDR3 is 13 amino acids long. Between the trimmed V and J ends, which lost 5 bases and 7 bases, there was a span of 14 bases. Here the CDR3 reads CASSLEGGSEAFF. The CDR3 DNA sequence: TGTGCCAGCAGTCTCGAGGGGGGGAGTGAAGCTTTCTTT.

V and J are TRBV7-9 and TRBJ2-5; TRBD2 aligns across 8 bases. The CDR3 has 17 amino acids. Trimming took 1 base from V and 2 from J; bases not matched to a gene: 9. CDR1 is SEHNR and CDR2 is FQNEAQ in the germline V gene (reference sequence). CDR3 in amino acids: CASSLVGSGVPQETQYF. Here the CDR3 DNA reads TGTGCCAGCAGCTTAGTAGGTAGCGGGGTACCGCAAGAGACCCAGTACTTC.

The chain uses TRBV6-6 and TRBJ1-3; no definite D call. Looked up from germline, CDR1 is MNHNY and CDR2 is SVGAGI (reference sequence). This CDR3 region has 13 residues. Trimming pared 0 bases from V and 8 bases from J, leaving 8 bases between. The chain's CDR3 is CASSYSMGDTIYF. The CDR3 DNA reads as TGTGCCAGCAGTTACTCGATGGGAGACACCATATATTTT.

This clone was seen only once. This chain links TRBV2 with TRBJ2-2; D possibly corresponds to TRBD2 (5 bases). This CDR3 region has 14 residues. V was shortened by 3 bases and J by 1 base, with 6 bases between the two germline ends. The germline V gene has CDR1 SNHLY and CDR2 FYNNEI. In nucleotides, the CDR3 is TGTGCCAGCAGTGATGGGAGGAACACCGGGGAGCTGTTTTTT. As protein: CASSDGRNTGELFF. Based on the CDR3 plus reference TRBV2 and TRBJ2-2, the full variable domain is EPEVTQTPSHQVTQMGQEVILRCVPISNHLYFYWYRQILGQKVEFLVSFYNNEISEKSEIFDDQFSVERPDGSNFTLKIRSTKLEDSAMYFCASSDGRNTGELFFGEGSRLTVL.

With regard to this clone: At one boundary the junction diverges from the germline segment, which might be a read error. The J gene is TRBJ2-1, the V gene TRBV10-3, with D possibly being TRBD2 (6 bases). CDR3 length: 15 residues. The germline V gene has CDR1 ENHRY and CDR2 SYGVKD. CDR3 amino acids: CASSAEGPVSNEQFF. The CDR3 nucleotides are TGTGCCAGCAGTGCGGAGGGACCCGTCTCCAATGAGCAGTTCTTC.

This chain links TRBV6-5 with TRBJ1-2; 8 bases map to TRBD1. The junction had 14 bases not matched to a gene; V was cut back by 6 bases and J by 8 bases. This CDR3 is 15 amino acids long. Germline loops: CDR1 MNHEY, CDR2 SVGAGI. The CDR3 DNA reads TGTGCCAGCAGACTCGCAATCCAGGGGGCTAGGGGCTACACCTTC. Protein sequence: CASRLAIQGARGYTF.

V usage is TRBV7-3 and J usage is TRBJ1-2, with a tentative D call TRBD1 (5 bases). V lost 4 bases, J lost 4 bases, and 13 bases lay in between. This CDR3 region has 14 residues. The germline gives CDR1 SGHTA, CDR2 FQGTGA. Written as DNA, the CDR3 is TGTGCCAGCAGCTCGGCCTCAGGGAGCTATGGCTACACCTTC. Residues: CASSSASGSYGYTF.

The J gene is TRBJ2-7, the V gene TRBV6-1; TRBD2 is a possible D gene (5 bases). The CDR3 loop spans 13 amino acids. The germline CDR1 and CDR2 sequences are MNHNS and SASEGT. V shed 7 bases and J shed 2 bases, with 12 bases lying between them. The CDR3: CASTREVAYEQYF. CDR3 DNA: TGTGCCAGCACCCGGGAAGTGGCCTACGAGCAGTACTTC.

The chain combines TRBV6-5 with TRBJ1-1, with 9 bases lining up with TRBD1. Looked up from germline, CDR1 is MNHEY and CDR2 is SVGAGI. Unmatched junction bases numbered 6, after V lost 6 bases and J lost 4 bases. The CDR3 has 14 residues. This chain's CDR3 is CASRAQGAVTEAFF. The DNA of the CDR3 is TGTGCCAGCAGAGCACAGGGGGCCGTCACTGAAGCTTTCTTT.

The V gene is TRBV29-1, the J gene TRBJ2-7; 8 bases map to TRBD1. The ends lost 6 bases at V and 4 bases at J; junction bases unmatched: 11. CDR1 SQVTM and CDR2 ANQGSEA come from the germline V gene. CDR3 length: 14 residues. Written as DNA, the CDR3 is TGCAGCGTCGAGAGTCAGGGGGCGGGTTACGAGCAGTACTTC. This encodes CSVESQGAGYEQYF.

This clone has a handful of counts. This rearrangement joins TRBV10-2 to TRBJ1-1; a weak D match, TRBD1 (6 bases). The germline V gene encodes CDR1 WSHSY and CDR2 SAAADI. CDR3 length equals 11 residues. Trimming removed 3 bases from V and 11 bases from J, with 10 bases in between. The CDR3 bases are TGCGCCAGCAGTGACGGGGGCCGTGCTTTCTTT. Translation: CASSDGGRAFF.

The chain uses TRBV7-9 and TRBJ2-1; no firm D call. This CDR3 has 14 residues. CDR1 and CDR2 from the germline V gene are SEHNR and FQNEAQ (reference sequence). Trimming removed 5 bases at V and 0 bases at J, with 8 bases between. Written as DNA, the CDR3 is TGTGCCAGCAGCCAGGTGAGCTCCTACAATGAGCAGTTCTTC. Amino acids: CASSQVSSYNEQFF.

V is TRBV15 and J is TRBJ2-5; a possible D gene is TRBD2 (6 bases). The CDR3 contains 15 residues. V dropped 0 bases and J dropped 5 bases, with 13 bases sitting between them. CDR1 and CDR2 from the germline V gene are LNHNV and YYDKDF (reference sequence). This CDR3 is CATSRDLGEVETQYF. DNA of the CDR3: TGTGCCACCAGCAGAGACCTGGGGGAGGTGGAGACCCAGTACTTC. The full variable domain, its missing parts supplied by reference TRBV15 and TRBJ2-5, is DAMVIQNPRYQVTQFGKPVTLSCSQTLNHNVMYWYQQKSSQAPKLLFHYYDKDFNNEADTPDNFQSRRPNTSFCFLDIRSPGLGDTAMYLCATSRDLGEVETQYFGPGTRLLVL.

V and J are TRBV19 and TRBJ1-1; 8 nucleotides align to TRBD1. Trimming took 5 bases from V and 6 from J; bases not matched to a gene: 11. The germline gives CDR1 LNHDA, CDR2 SQIVND (reference sequence). This CDR3 has 15 amino acids. The CDR3 coding sequence is TGTGCCAGTAGTCCCGACAGGGGAAGCGCCGCTGAAGCTTTCTTT. Its translation: CASSPDRGSAAEAFF.

This rearrangement joins TRBV6-6 to TRBJ2-1, with 11 bases lining up with TRBD2. After removal of 4 bases from V and 8 bases from J, the junction contained 7 bases not matched to a gene. CDR3 size: 15 residues. Germline V gene data show CDR1 as MNHNY and CDR2 as SVGAGI (reference sequence). The CDR3 region has the DNA TGTGCCAGCAGTTTCCTTAGCGGGGGGGCCGATGAGCAGTTCTTC. It specifies CASSFLSGGADEQFF.

The gene calls are TRBV5-4 and TRBJ2-2; D may match TRBD1 or TRBD2 (5 bases each). Germline V lookup: CDR1 SGHNT, CDR2 YYREEE (reference sequence). V lost 0 bases and J lost 0, with 6 bases in between. The CDR3 runs to 15 residues. CDR3 sequence: CASSLGGSNTGELFF. The CDR3 region has the DNA TGTGCCAGCAGCTTGGGGGGGTCGAACACCGGGGAGCTGTTTTTT.

Of note for this clone: The same CDR3 also results from other DNA sequences found in this sample. The chain carries TRBV30 and TRBJ1-6; D may be TRBD1 (5 bases). The germline V gene has CDR1 GTSNPN and CDR2 SVGIG (reference sequence). Trimming left V 6 bases short and J 4 bases short, with 10 bases between. This CDR3 region has 13 residues. Written as DNA, the CDR3 is TGTGCCTGTCGGGGGGAATATAATTCACCCCTCCACTTT. Protein product: CACRGEYNSPLHF. Variable domain in full (rest from reference TRBV30 and TRBJ1-6): SQTIHQWPATLVQPVGSPLSLECTVEGTSNPNLYWYRQAAGRGLQLLFYSVGIGQISSEVPQNLSASRPQDRQFILSSKKLLLSDSGFYLCACRGEYNSPLHFGNGTRLTVT.

The CDR3 sequence is CASSSTGSYEQYF. The CDR3 DNA is TGTGCCAGCAGCTCAACAGGGAGCTACGAGCAGTACTTC. The chain employs TRBV7-9 and TRBJ2-7; possibly TRBD1 for D (6 bases). Germline V gene data show CDR1 as SEHNR and CDR2 as FQNEAQ (reference sequence). The V end was cut by 4 bases, the J end by 3 bases, with 10 bases between. CDR3 length: 13 residues.

This clone has only one observation. The CDR3 is CASSGGTALSSYNEQFF. The CDR3 DNA sequence: TGTGCCAGCAGTGGGGGGACAGCTTTGAGCTCCTACAATGAGCAGTTCTTC. The genes are TRBV6-1 and TRBJ2-1; 7 nucleotides line up with TRBD1. The trim removed 4 bases at V and 0 bases at J, leaving 9 bases unmatched. This CDR3 region has 17 residues. Germline CDR1 and CDR2: MNHNS and SASEGT.

This clone came up a few times. This chain joins TRBV9 and TRBJ1-4, with no clear D. The V and J ends lost 3 bases and 10 bases respectively, with 16 bases between them. The V gene's germline CDR1 is SGDLS and CDR2 YYNGEE. There are 14 residues in the CDR3. The CDR3 region has the DNA TGTGCCAGCAGCGCCACGGCGCCTACAGCAAAACTGTTTTTT. Translating gives CASSATAPTAKLFF. Full variable domain (rest looked up from reference TRBV9 and TRBJ1-4): DSGVTQTPKHLITATGQRVTLRCSPRSGDLSVYWYQQSLDQGLQFLIQYYNGEERAKGNILERFSAQQFPDLHSELNLSSLELGDSALYFCASSATAPTAKLFFGSGTQLSVL.

The V and J genes are TRBV6-1 and TRBJ2-3, with a weak D call TRBD2 (5 bases). The CDR3 runs 16 residues. V lost 4 bases to trimming and J lost 6 bases, with 20 bases between them. CDR1 and CDR2 from the germline V gene are MNHNS and SASEGT. As DNA, the CDR3 is TGTGCCAGCAGTGGAGGGTCGAACCTACTCGGGGATACGCAGTATTTT. Residues: CASSGGSNLLGDTQYF.

The count of this clone is one. The genes are TRBV30 and TRBJ1-2, with a weak D call TRBD1 (5 bases). The ends were cut back, 2 bases at V and 7 bases at J, with 17 bases in the middle. The CDR3 is 14 amino acids. The germline gives CDR1 GTSNPN, CDR2 SVGIG (reference sequence). The CDR3 region is CAWSLQGASGGYTF. The CDR3 DNA follows: TGTGCCTGGAGTCTGCAAGGGGCAAGCGGTGGCTACACCTTC.